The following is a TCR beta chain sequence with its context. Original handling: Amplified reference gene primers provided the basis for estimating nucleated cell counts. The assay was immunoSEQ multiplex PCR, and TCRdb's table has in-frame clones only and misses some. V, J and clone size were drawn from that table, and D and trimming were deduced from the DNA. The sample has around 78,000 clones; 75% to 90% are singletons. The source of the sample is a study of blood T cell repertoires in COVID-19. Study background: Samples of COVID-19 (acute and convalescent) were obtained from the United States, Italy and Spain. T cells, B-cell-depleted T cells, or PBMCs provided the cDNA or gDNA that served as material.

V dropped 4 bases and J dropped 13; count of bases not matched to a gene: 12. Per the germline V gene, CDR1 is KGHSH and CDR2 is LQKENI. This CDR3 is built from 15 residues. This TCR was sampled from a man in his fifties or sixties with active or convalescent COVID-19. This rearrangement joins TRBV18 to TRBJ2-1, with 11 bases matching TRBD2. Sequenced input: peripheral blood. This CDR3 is CASSLTSGAGSEQFF. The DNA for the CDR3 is TGTGCCAGCTCACTGACTAGCGGGGCCGGGTCGGAACAGTTCTTC.